The present T cell receptor beta chain was sequenced within a study of T-cell reconstitution after alpha-beta-depleted transplantation in children. Preparing the TCRbeta library involved the use of unique molecular identifiers. TCRdb recomputed calls from the PCR reads with MiXCR, one row per CDR3 protein. The table includes fewer than 40,000 distinct CDR3 sequences, 5.5% to 8% detected once. Study-level points and caveats: Where alpha-beta T cells came from about two months after transplant was reportedly several hundred expanded graft clones. Hyperexpanded clones declined; after one year, newly produced T cells mostly supplied diversity. TCRbeta diversity was high at day 60 in some patients (a result of surviving recipient T cells and thymic progenitors).

There are many counts of this clonotype. Its specificity is not known. The sequencing here drew on peripheral blood, taken 60 days after TCRalphabeta/CD19-depleted stem cell transplant. The clonotype originates from a child under two years old who had a stem cell transplant for acute myeloid leukemia, so the T cells may come from the graft donor.

This chain's CDR3 is CASSPTGGGRGGYTF. The CDR3 DNA follows: TGTGCCAGCAGTCCCACAGGGGGCGGTCGTGGCGGCTACACCTTC. The rearrangement joins TRBV12-3 or TRBV12-4 to TRBJ1-2; the match to TRBD1 covers 9 bases. The CDR3 extends over 15 amino acids. J was trimmed by 8 bases and V by 5 bases; bases with no gene match: 12.